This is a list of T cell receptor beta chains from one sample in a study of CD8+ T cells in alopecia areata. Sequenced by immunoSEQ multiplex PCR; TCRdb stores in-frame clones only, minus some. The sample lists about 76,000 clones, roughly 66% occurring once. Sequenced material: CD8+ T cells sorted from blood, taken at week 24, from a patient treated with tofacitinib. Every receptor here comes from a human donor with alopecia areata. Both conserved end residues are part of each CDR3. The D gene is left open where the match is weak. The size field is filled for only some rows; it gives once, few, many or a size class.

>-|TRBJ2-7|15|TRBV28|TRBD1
TGTGCCAGCAGGGAAATCCGGGACAGTTTTTACGAGCAGTACTTC
CASREIRDSFYEQYF
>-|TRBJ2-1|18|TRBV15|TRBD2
TGTGCCACCAGGCCGGGACTAGCGGGAGGCAGCTCCTACAATGAGCAGTTCTTC
CATRPGLAGGSSYNEQFF
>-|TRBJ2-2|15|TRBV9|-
TGTGCCAGCAGCGCCTGGGACAAGAACACCGGGGAGCTGTTTTTT
CASSAWDKNTGELFF
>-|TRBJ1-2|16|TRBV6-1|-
TGTGCCAGCAGTGAAGCGCTTCCAGGGGCCAACTATGGCTACACCTTC
CASSEALPGANYGYTF
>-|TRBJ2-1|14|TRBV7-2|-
TGTGCCAGCAGCTTAGTTGTTATGGGCGGTGAGCAGTTCTTC
CASSLVVMGGEQFF
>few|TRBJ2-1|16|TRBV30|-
TGTGCCTGGAGTGGAGGGGAGTCTAGCCCCTACAATGAGCAGTTCTTC
CAWSGGESSPYNEQFF
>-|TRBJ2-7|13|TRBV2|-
TGTGCCAGCAGGCCCGGGACAAGCTACGAGCAGTACTTC
CASRPGTSYEQYF
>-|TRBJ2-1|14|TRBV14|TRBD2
TGTGCCAGCAGCGCTAGCGGGAGAATCAATGAGCAGTTCTTC
CASSASGRINEQFF
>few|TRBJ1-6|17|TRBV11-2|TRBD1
TGTGCCAGCAGCTTAGGCAGCTGGGACAGGGTACGGTCACCCCTCCACTTT
CASSLGSWDRVRSPLHF
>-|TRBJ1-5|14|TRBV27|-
TGTGCCAGCAGTTACAGGGAGGGCAATCAGCCCCAGCATTTT
CASSYREGNQPQHF
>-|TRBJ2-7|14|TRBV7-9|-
TGTGCCAGCAGCTTAGGTCCCCCCTCCTACGAGCAGTACTTC
CASSLGPPSYEQYF
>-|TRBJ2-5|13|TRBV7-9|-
TGTGCCAGCAGCTTTCAGGGGCAAGAGACCCAGTACTTC
CASSFQGQETQYF
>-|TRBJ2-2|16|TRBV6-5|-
TGTGCCAGCAGTTACACTATAGACAGTAACACCGGGGAGCTGTTTTTT
CASSYTIDSNTGELFF
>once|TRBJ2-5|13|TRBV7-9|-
TGTGCCAGCAGCCCCCCAGGGGAAGAGACCCAGTACTTC
CASSPPGEETQYF
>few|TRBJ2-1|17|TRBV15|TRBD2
TGTGCCACCAGCAGGGGACTAGCGGGGCCCTCCTACAATGAGCAGTTCTTC
CATSRGLAGPSYNEQFF
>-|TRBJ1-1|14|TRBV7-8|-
TGTGCCAGCAGCCCGTCCCGCATCGGCACTGAAGCTTTCTTT
CASSPSRIGTEAFF
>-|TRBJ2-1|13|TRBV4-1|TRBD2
TGCGCCAGCAGCCAACCCGGGGGGAATGAGCAGTTCTTC
CASSQPGGNEQFF
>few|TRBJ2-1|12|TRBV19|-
TGTGCCAGTAGTCCAGGGATTAATGAGCAGTTCTTC
CASSPGINEQFF
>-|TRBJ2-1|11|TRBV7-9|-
TGTGCCAGCAGCTTCAAATCTGGGGCGTTCTTC
CASSFKSGAFF
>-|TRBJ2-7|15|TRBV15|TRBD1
TGTGCCACCAGCAGACAACGGGACAGGGATCAAGAGCAGTACTTC
CATSRQRDRDQEQYF
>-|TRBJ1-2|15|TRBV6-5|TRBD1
TGTGCCAGCAGTTACTCGACAGGGATGGGGGATGGCTACACCTTC
CASSYSTGMGDGYTF
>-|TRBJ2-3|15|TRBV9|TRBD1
TGTGCCAGCAGCGGGGACAGGGGCTTAGAGGATACGCAGTATTTT
CASSGDRGLEDTQYF
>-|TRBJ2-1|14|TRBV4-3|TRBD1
TGCGCCAGCAGCCAAGACAGGGGGCACGATGAGCAGTTCTTC
CASSQDRGHDEQFF
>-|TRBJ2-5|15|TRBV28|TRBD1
TGTGCCAGCAGTTTCACACAGGGGCCGCCTTTTGAGCAGTACTTC
CASSFTQGPPFEQYF
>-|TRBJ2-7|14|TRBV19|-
TGTGCCAGTAGTATTCGGATGAGGGGGTACGAGCAGTACTTC
CASSIRMRGYEQYF
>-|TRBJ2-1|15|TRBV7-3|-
TGTGCCAGCAGTTTAAATCAGGGGACTTCCGATGAGCAGTTCTTC
CASSLNQGTSDEQFF
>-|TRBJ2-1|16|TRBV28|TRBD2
TGTGCCAGCAGGAGGGGTGCGGGAGTCCCCTACAATGAGCAGTTCTTC
CASRRGAGVPYNEQFF
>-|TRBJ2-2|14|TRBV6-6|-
TGTGCCAGCAGTTACGGGACGGTGACCGGGGAGCTGTTTTTT
CASSYGTVTGELFF
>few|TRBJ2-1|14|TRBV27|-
TGTGCCAGCAGTTTCGGGGGACATCACAATGAGCAGTTCTTC
CASSFGGHHNEQFF
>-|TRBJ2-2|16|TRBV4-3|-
TGCGCCAGCAGCCAAGATTGGGGGTTAAGGGGCGGGGAGCTGTTTTTT
CASSQDWGLRGGELFF
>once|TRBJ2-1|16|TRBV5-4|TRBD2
TGTGCCAGCAGCCAAGGACTAGCGGGAGCGGCCAATGAGCAGTTCTTC
CASSQGLAGAANEQFF
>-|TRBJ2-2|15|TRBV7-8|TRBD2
TGTGCCAGCAGCGGGACTAGCGGGGCCGCCGGGGAGCTGTTTTTT
CASSGTSGAAGELFF
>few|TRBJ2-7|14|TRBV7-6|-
TGTGCCAGCAGCTTACACGAGTACTCCTACGAGCAGTACTTC
CASSLHEYSYEQYF
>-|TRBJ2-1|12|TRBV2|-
TGTGCCAGCTTAGAGCGAGGCAATGAGCAGTTCTTC
CASLERGNEQFF
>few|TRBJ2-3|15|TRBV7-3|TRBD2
TGTGCCAGCAGCCCTACGGGAGGGCCAGGAGATACGCAGTATTTT
CASSPTGGPGDTQYF
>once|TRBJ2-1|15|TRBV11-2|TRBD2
TGTGCCAGCAGCGGTGGACTAGCGTCAAACAATGAGCAGTTCTTC
CASSGGLASNNEQFF
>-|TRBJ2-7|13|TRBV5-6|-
TGTGCCAGCAGCTTGCAGGGCGGCTACGAGCAGTACTTC
CASSLQGGYEQYF
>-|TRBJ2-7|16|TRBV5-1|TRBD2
TGCGCCAGCAGCCTGGGACTAGCGGGAGTCTCCTACGAGCAGTACTTC
CASSLGLAGVSYEQYF
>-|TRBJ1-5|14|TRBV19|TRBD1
TGTGCCAGTAGTTGGGGACAGGGTGGCCAGCCCCAGCATTTT
CASSWGQGGQPQHF
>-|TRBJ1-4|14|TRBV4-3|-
TGCGCCAGCAGCCAAGGAGGGTTGAGTGAAAAACTGTTTTTT
CASSQGGLSEKLFF
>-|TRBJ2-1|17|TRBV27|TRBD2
TGTGCCAGCAGTCCTACCCTGGGACTAGCGGGGTACAATGAGCAGTTCTTC
CASSPTLGLAGYNEQFF
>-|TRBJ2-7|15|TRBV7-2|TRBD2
TGTGCCAGCAGGACTAGCGGCTACAGCTCCTACGAGCAGTACTTC
CASRTSGYSSYEQYF
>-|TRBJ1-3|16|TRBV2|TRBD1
TGTGCCAGCAGAGAGAGGACAGGGGGCTCTGGAAACACCATATATTTT
CASRERTGGSGNTIYF
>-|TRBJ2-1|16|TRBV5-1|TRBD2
TGCGCCAGCAGCTGGACTAGCTTTTTGACCTACAATGAGCAGTTCTTC
CASSWTSFLTYNEQFF
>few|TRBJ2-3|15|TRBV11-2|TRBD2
TGTGCCAGCAGCTTGCCTAGCGGGGGGGGAGATACGCAGTATTTT
CASSLPSGGGDTQYF
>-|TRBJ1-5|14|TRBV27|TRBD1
TGTGCCAGCAGCCAAAGGGGGCGTTATCAGCCCCAGCATTTT
CASSQRGRYQPQHF
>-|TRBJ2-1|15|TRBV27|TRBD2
TGTGCCAGCAGTCCGGGGACTAGCGGGTACAATGAGCAGTTCTTC
CASSPGTSGYNEQFF